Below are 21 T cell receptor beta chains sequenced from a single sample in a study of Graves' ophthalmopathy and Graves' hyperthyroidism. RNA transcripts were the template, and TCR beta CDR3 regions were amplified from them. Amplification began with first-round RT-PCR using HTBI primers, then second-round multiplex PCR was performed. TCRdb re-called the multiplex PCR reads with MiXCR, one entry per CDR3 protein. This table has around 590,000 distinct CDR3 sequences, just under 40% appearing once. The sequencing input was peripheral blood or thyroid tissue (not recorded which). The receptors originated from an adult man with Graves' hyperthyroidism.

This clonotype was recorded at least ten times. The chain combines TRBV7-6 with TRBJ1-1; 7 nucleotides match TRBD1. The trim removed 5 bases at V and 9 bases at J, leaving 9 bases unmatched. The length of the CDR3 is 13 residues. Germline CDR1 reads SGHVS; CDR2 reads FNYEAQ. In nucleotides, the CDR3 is TGTGCCAGCAGCCGTGGGACAGAGACTAAAGCTTTCTTT. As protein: CASSRGTETKAFF. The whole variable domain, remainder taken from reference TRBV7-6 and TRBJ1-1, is GAGVSQSPRYKVTKRGQDVALRCDPISGHVSLYWYRQALGQGPEFLTYFNYEAQQDKSGLPNDRFSAERPEGSISTLTIQRTEQRDSAMYRCASSRGTETKAFFGQGTRLTVV.

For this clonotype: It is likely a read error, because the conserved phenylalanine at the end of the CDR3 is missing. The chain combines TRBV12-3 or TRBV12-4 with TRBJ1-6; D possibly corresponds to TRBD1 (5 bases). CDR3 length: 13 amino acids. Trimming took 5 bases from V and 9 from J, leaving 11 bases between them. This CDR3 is CASSPGAGSPLHL. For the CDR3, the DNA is TGTGCCAGCAGTCCCGGGGCTGGTTCACCCCTCCACCTT.

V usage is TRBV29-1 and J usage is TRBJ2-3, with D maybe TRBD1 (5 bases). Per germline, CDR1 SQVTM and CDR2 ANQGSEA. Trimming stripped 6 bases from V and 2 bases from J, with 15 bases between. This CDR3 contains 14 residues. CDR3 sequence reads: CSVPRAGFTDTQYF. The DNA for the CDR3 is TGCAGCGTCCCCCGAGCAGGGTTCACAGATACGCAGTATTTT.

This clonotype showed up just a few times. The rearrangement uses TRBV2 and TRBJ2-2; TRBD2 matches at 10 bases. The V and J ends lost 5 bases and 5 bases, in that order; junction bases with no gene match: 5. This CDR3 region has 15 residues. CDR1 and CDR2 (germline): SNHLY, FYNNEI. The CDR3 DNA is TGTGCCAGCAGTTTCAGCGGGGGGGCGACCGGGGAGCTGTTTTTT. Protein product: CASSFSGGATGELFF.

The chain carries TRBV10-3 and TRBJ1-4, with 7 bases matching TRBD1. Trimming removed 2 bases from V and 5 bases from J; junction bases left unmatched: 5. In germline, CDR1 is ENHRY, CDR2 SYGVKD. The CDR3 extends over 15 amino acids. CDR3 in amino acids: CAISETGAPNEKLFF. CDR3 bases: TGTGCCATCAGTGAGACAGGGGCCCCGAATGAAAAACTGTTTTTT.

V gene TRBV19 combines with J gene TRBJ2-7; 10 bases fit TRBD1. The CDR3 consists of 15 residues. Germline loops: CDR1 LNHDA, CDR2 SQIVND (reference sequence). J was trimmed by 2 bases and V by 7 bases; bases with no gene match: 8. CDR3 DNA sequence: TGTGCCAGTACCCCGGGACAGGGGCCAGCCTACGAGCAGTACTTC. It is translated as CASTPGQGPAYEQYF.

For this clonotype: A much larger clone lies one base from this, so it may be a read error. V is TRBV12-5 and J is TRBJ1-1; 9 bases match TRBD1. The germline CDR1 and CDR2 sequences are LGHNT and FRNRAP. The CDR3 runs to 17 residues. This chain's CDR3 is CASGSIASGTGTTQAFF. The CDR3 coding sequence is TGTGCTAGTGGTTCGATCGCTTCCGGGACAGGGACCACTCAAGCTTTCTTT.

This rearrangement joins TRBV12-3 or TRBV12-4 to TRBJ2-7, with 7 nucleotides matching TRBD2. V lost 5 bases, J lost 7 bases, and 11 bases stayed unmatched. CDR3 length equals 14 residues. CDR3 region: CASSGLGIYNEQYF. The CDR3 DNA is TGTGCCAGCAGTGGACTAGGGATCTACAATGAGCAGTACTTC.

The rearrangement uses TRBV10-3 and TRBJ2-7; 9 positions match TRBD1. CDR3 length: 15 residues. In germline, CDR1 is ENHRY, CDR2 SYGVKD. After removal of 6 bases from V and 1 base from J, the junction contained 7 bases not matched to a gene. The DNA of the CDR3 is TGTGCCATCAGATCCGGGACAGGGAAATCCTACGAGCAGTACTTC. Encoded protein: CAIRSGTGKSYEQYF.

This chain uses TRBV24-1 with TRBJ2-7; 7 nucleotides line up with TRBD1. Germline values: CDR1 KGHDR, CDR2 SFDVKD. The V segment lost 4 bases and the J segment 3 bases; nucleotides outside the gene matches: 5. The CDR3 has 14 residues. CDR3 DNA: TGTGCCACCAGTGACGCTAGGACAGGCTACGAGCAGTACTTC. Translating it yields CATSDARTGYEQYF.

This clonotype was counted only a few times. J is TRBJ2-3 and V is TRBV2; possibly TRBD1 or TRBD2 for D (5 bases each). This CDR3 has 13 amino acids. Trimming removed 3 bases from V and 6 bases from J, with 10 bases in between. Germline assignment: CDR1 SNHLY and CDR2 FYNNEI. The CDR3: CASSERWGDTQYF. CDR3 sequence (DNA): TGTGCCAGCAGTGAGAGATGGGGGGATACGCAGTATTTT.

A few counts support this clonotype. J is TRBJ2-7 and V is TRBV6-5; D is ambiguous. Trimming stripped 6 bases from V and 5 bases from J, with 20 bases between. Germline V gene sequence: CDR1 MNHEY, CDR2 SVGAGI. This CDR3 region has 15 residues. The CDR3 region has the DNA TGTGCCAGCAGCAAGTGGGGATTGGGTTACCACGAGCAGTACTTC. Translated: CASSKWGLGYHEQYF.

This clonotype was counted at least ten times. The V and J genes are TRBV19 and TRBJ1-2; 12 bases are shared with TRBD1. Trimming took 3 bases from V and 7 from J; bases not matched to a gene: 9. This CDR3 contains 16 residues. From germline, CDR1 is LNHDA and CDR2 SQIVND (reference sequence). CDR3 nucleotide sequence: TGTGCCAGTAGTATGGGGGGGACAGGGGGCGCGGGTGGCTACACCTTC. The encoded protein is CASSMGGTGGAGGYTF.

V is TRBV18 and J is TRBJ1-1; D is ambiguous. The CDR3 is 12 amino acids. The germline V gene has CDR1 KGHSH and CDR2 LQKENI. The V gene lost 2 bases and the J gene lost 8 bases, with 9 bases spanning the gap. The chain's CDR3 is CASSPRPGEAFF. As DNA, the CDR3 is TGTGCCAGCTCACCAAGACCGGGGGAAGCTTTCTTT.

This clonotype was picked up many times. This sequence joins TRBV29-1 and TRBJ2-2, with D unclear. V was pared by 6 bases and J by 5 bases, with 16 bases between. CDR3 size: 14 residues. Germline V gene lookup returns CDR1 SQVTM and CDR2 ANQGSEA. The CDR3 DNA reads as TGCAGCGTCGGTAGGACCGTTGATACCGGGGAGCTGTTTTTT. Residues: CSVGRTVDTGELFF.

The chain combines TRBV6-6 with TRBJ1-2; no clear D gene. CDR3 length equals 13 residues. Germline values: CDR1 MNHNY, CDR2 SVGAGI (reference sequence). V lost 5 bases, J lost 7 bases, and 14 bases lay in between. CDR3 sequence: CASSAPGSAGYTF. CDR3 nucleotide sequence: TGTGCCAGCAGTGCCCCGGGGTCGGCTGGCTACACCTTC.

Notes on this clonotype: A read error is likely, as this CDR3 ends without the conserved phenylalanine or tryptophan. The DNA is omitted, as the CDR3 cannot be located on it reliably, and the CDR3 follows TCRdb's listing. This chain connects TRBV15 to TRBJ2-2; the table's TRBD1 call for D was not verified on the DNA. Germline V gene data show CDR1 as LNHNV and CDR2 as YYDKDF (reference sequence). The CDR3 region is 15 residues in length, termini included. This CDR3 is CATSRGAGKHRGAVV.

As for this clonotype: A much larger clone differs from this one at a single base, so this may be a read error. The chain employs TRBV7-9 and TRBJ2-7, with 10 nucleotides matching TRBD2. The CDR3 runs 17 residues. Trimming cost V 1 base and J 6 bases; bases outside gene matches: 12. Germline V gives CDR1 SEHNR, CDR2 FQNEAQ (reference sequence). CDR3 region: CASSLGRSGRAKGEQYF. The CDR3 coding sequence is TGTGCCAGCAGCTTAGGCCGGAGCGGGAGGGCCAAAGGCGAGCAGTACTTC. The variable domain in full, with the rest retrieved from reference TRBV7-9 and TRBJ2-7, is DTGVSQNPRHKITKRGQNVTFRCDPISEHNRLYWYRQTLGQGPEFLTYFQNEAQLEKSRLLSDRFSAERPKGSFSTLEIQRTEQGDSAMYLCASSLGRSGRAKGEQYFGPGTRLTVT.

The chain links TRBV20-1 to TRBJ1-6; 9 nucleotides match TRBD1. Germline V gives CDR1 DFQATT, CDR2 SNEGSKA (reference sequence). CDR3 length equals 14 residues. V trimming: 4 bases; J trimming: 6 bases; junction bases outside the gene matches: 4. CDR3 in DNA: TGCAGTGCTACCCGGGACAGGGCTAATTCACCCCTCCACTTT. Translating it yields CSATRDRANSPLHF.

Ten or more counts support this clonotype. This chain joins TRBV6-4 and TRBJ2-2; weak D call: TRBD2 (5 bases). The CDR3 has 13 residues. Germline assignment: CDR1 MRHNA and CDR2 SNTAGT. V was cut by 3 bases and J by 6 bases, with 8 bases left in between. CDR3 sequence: CASSERRSGELFF. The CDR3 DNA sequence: TGTGCCAGCAGTGAAAGGAGGTCCGGGGAGCTGTTTTTT.

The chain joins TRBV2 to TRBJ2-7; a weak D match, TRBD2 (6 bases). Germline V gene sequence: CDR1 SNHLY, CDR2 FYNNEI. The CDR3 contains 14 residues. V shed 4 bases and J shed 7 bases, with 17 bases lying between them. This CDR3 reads CASSGGGGANEQYF. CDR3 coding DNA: TGTGCCAGCAGTGGGGGCGGCGGGGCCAATGAGCAGTACTTC.